Below, one T cell receptor (beta chain) is given with its context. The antigen remains unidentified. This specimen comes from a study of cytomegalovirus exposure and HLA in healthy donors. Both 60 Vbeta primers and 13 Jbeta primers went into the PCR. The data were produced by immunoSEQ multiplex PCR, yet TCRdb's version contains in-frame clones alone and is incomplete. The data show roughly 110,000 clones, 65% to 85% seen once. Regarding the study as a whole: Later work found that TCR association rates differed between HLA loci; DRB1 had the most and HLA-C the fewest. Per published accounts, TCR beta sequences correctly predicted the HLA-A and HLA-B alleles of most subjects. Rarity held for most TCR sequences, but there were some public TCRs that occurred in many donors.

Healthy bone marrow donors made up the cohort. The TCR sequence derives from a man aged 25 to 40 in good health and CMV-seronegative. The source material was PBMCs.

CDR3 sequence: CASSLGAVRDEQYF. The CDR3, as DNA: TGTGCCAGCAGCTTGGGGGCAGTAAGAGACGAGCAGTACTTC. This chain links TRBV5-6 with TRBJ2-7; D is unclear. Germline CDR1 reads SGHDT; CDR2 reads YYEEEE. The CDR3 spans 14 residues. The V gene lost 0 bases and the J gene lost 5 bases, with 12 bases spanning the gap.